The rows below give T cell receptor beta chains drawn from one sample of a study of cytomegalovirus exposure and HLA in healthy donors. The assay was immunoSEQ multiplex PCR, and TCRdb's table has in-frame clones only and misses some. The table records about 130,000 clones, approximately 91% of them present only once. Sequencing used PBMCs. All receptors derive from a woman between 18 and 29 years old in good health and CMV-seronegative. CDR3s include the opening cysteine and the closing phenylalanine or tryptophan. The D gene is left open where the match is weak. The listing skips clone size in some rows; elsewhere it reads once, few, many or a size class.

V gene	clone size	D gene	J gene	CDR3 protein	CDR3 DNA
TRBV5-6	NA	NA	TRBJ2-1	CASSLPGPGDEQFF	TGTGCCAGCAGCTTGCCGGGACCGGGGGATGAGCAGTTCTTC
TRBV10-3	NA	TRBD1	TRBJ2-5	CAIRSGQGAEETQYF	TGTGCCATCAGGAGCGGACAGGGGGCGGAGGAGACCCAGTACTTC
TRBV13	NA	TRBD1	TRBJ1-4	CASSGRGRGNEKLFF	TGTGCCAGCAGTGGTAGGGGGCGCGGTAATGAAAAACTGTTTTTT
TRBV5-1	NA	NA	TRBJ2-7	CASSLGQGLHEQYF	TGCGCCAGCAGCTTGGGGCAGGGGCTGCACGAGCAGTACTTC
TRBV14	NA	TRBD1	TRBJ1-2	CASSLTGGLWDYGYTF	TGTGCCAGCAGCCTAACAGGGGGCCTTTGGGACTATGGCTACACCTTC
TRBV9	NA	TRBD1	TRBJ1-2	CASSADRDRDYDYTF	TGTGCCAGCAGCGCAGACAGGGACAGAGATTATGACTACACCTTC
TRBV19	once	TRBD1	TRBJ2-2	CASSPGQGNTGELFF	TGTGCCAGTAGCCCGGGACAGGGCAACACCGGGGAGCTGTTTTTT
TRBV18	NA	NA	TRBJ1-1	CASSRDWVVRYTEAFF	TGTGCCAGCTCTCGGGACTGGGTAGTTCGGTACACTGAAGCTTTCTTT
TRBV4-2	NA	TRBD1	TRBJ2-7	CASSQGGGGYEQYF	TGTGCCAGCAGCCAAGGAGGGGGCGGTTACGAGCAGTACTTC
TRBV18	NA	TRBD2	TRBJ2-4	CASSPLAVAAKNIQYF	TGTGCCAGCTCACCTCTAGCGGTGGCCGCAAAAAACATTCAGTACTTC
TRBV27	NA	TRBD1	TRBJ1-2	CASRTGQGAYGYTF	TGTGCCAGCAGGACTGGACAGGGGGCGTATGGCTACACCTTC
TRBV4-2	NA	TRBD1	TRBJ1-5	CASSQQQGAPDNQPQHF	TGTGCCAGCAGCCAGCAACAGGGGGCGCCTGACAATCAGCCCCAGCATTTT
TRBV25-1	NA	NA	TRBJ1-1	CASSVLSNTEAFF	TGTGCCAGCAGTGTTCTCTCGAACACTGAAGCTTTCTTT
TRBV5-6	once	TRBD2	TRBJ2-5	CASSVDSGSGEETQYF	TGTGCCAGCAGCGTCGACTCTGGGAGCGGGGAAGAGACCCAGTACTTC
TRBV6-1	NA	NA	TRBJ1-5	CASSENVGGVINQPQHF	TGTGCCAGCAGTGAAAACGTCGGGGGGGTAATCAATCAGCCCCAGCATTTT
TRBV2	NA	TRBD2	TRBJ2-7	CASRIILAGGYEQYF	TGTGCCAGCAGGATCATTCTAGCGGGGGGTTACGAGCAGTACTTC
TRBV11-2	NA	TRBD2	TRBJ2-5	CASSLGSSGIRETQYF	TGTGCCAGCAGCTTAGGGTCTAGCGGGATCCGAGAGACCCAGTACTTC
TRBV11-3	NA	TRBD2	TRBJ2-1	CASSLAFATSGTQDEQFF	TGTGCCAGCAGCTTAGCTTTTGCGACTAGCGGGACACAGGATGAGCAGTTCTTC
TRBV7-2	NA	NA	TRBJ2-5	CASSLNGERETQYF	TGTGCCAGCAGCTTAAACGGGGAAAGGGAGACCCAGTACTTC
TRBV5-4	few	TRBD2	TRBJ2-5	CASSLGRGIQETQYF	TGTGCCAGCAGCTTAGGGCGGGGGATCCAAGAGACCCAGTACTTC
TRBV10-2	NA	NA	TRBJ2-7	CASSEYPEGEQYF	TGCGCCAGCAGTGAGTACCCGGAGGGCGAGCAGTACTTC
TRBV30	NA	NA	TRBJ1-1	CAWSVYRDLAVAFF	TGTGCCTGGAGTGTATATCGGGATTTAGCTGTAGCTTTCTTT
TRBV27	NA	TRBD1	TRBJ1-5	CASSSDRAVQPQHF	TGTGCCAGCAGTTCCGACAGGGCAGTGCAGCCCCAGCATTTT
TRBV6-1	NA	NA	TRBJ2-5	CASSEVRGETQYF	TGTGCCAGCAGTGAAGTAAGAGGAGAGACCCAGTACTTC
TRBV5-4	once	TRBD2	TRBJ2-7	CASSLSSGSLYEQYF	TGTGCCAGCAGCTTGAGTAGCGGGAGTTTATACGAGCAGTACTTC
TRBV11-2	once	TRBD1	TRBJ2-7	CASRRDSPFGEQYF	TGTGCCAGCAGACGGGACAGCCCCTTCGGGGAGCAGTACTTC
TRBV7-2	NA	TRBD2	TRBJ2-7	CASSLDPSTSGTFYEQYF	TGTGCCAGCAGCTTAGATCCTAGCACTAGCGGGACCTTCTACGAGCAGTACTTC
TRBV15	NA	NA	TRBJ2-7	CATSRELAVSLEQYF	TGTGCCACCAGCCGAGAGTTAGCGGTCTCCCTCGAGCAGTACTTC
TRBV6-1	NA	NA	TRBJ1-1	CASLWSTEAFF	TGTGCCAGCTTATGGAGCACTGAAGCTTTCTTT
TRBV6-5	NA	NA	TRBJ1-3	CASTKGNTIYF	TGTGCCAGCACCAAAGGAAACACCATATATTTT
TRBV7-3	NA	TRBD1	TRBJ1-1	CASSLTGGTEAFF	TGTGCCAGCAGCTTGACAGGGGGCACTGAAGCTTTCTTT
TRBV1	NA	NA	TRBJ1-1	CTSRHGDRVMDTLRGRPENTEAFF	TGCACCAGCAGGCACGGGGACAGGGTTATGGACACCCTACGGGGACGCCCGGAGAACACTGAAGCTTTCTTT
TRBV15	once	TRBD2	TRBJ2-5	CATSRVSGRGYQETQYF	TGTGCCACCAGCAGAGTATCAGGGAGGGGATACCAAGAGACCCAGTACTTC
TRBV6-1	NA	NA	TRBJ1-1	CASSEWGRANTEAFF	TGTGCCAGCAGTGAATGGGGCAGGGCGAACACTGAAGCTTTCTTT
TRBV4-1	NA	NA	TRBJ2-7	CASSRQAGTYEQYF	TGCGCCAGCAGCCGTCAGGCGGGGACCTACGAGCAGTACTTC
TRBV5-1	NA	TRBD2	TRBJ2-1	CASSLIAGEIRANEQFF	TGCGCCAGCAGCTTGATAGCGGGAGAAATTAGGGCGAATGAGCAGTTCTTC
TRBV19	NA	TRBD1	TRBJ2-7	CASSIGTGGFYEQYF	TGTGCCAGTAGTATCGGCACAGGGGGATTCTACGAGCAGTACTTC
TRBV28	NA	TRBD1	TRBJ1-2	CASSSGTGGYTF	TGTGCCAGCAGTTCAGGGACAGGGGGCTACACCTTC
TRBV6-5	NA	TRBD1	TRBJ1-5	CASSYRAGGGQPQHF	TGTGCCAGCAGTTACAGGGCAGGGGGCGGTCAGCCCCAGCATTTT
TRBV18	NA	NA	TRBJ2-4	CASSPTRGRQGNWAKNIQYF	TGTGCCAGCTCACCAACCAGGGGTCGGCAGGGGAATTGGGCCAAAAACATTCAGTACTTC
TRBV11-2	NA	NA	TRBJ1-1	CASSLGGQAFF	TGTGCCAGCAGCTTGGGGGGGCAAGCTTTCTTT
TRBV7-3	NA	TRBD1	TRBJ2-7	CASSTGQGVRQYF	TGTGCCAGCAGCACCGGACAGGGGGTTAGGCAGTACTTC
TRBV11-2	NA	NA	TRBJ1-1	CASSRFFGTEAFF	TGTGCCAGCAGCCGATTTTTCGGCACTGAAGCTTTCTTT
TRBV27	NA	TRBD1	TRBJ2-3	CASSLGTVQTDTQYF	TGTGCCAGCAGTTTAGGGACAGTGCAAACAGATACGCAGTATTTT
TRBV9	NA	NA	TRBJ2-7	CASSVDWGRPYEQYF	TGTGCCAGCAGCGTAGATTGGGGGCGCCCCTACGAGCAGTACTTC
TRBV19	NA	TRBD2	TRBJ2-7	CASSQYPTSGSYEQYF	TGTGCCAGTAGTCAATATCCGACTAGCGGGAGCTACGAGCAGTACTTC
TRBV6-1	NA	NA	TRBJ1-3	CASSDGPGGNTIYF	TGTGCCAGCAGTGACGGCCCGGGGGGAAACACCATATATTTT
TRBV6-1	few	NA	TRBJ1-3	CASNLGGTGNTIYF	TGTGCCAGCAATTTAGGGGGTACTGGAAACACCATATATTTT
TRBV28	NA	NA	TRBJ2-7	CASIHRGGTYEQYF	TGTGCCAGCATTCACAGGGGGGGGACCTACGAGCAGTACTTC
TRBV19	NA	NA	TRBJ1-5	CASSYREGNQPQHF	TGTGCCAGTAGCTACAGGGAAGGCAATCAGCCCCAGCATTTT
TRBV5-1	NA	TRBD2	TRBJ2-3	CASSLRTSFDTQYF	TGCGCCAGCAGCCTGCGGACTAGTTTTGATACGCAGTATTTT
TRBV29-1	NA	NA	TRBJ2-7	CSVEGQTYEQYF	TGCAGCGTTGAAGGACAGACCTACGAGCAGTACTTC
TRBV10-2	once	TRBD1	TRBJ2-3	CASTGQGAGTQYF	TGCGCCAGCACTGGACAGGGGGCAGGTACGCAGTATTTT
TRBV4-1	NA	TRBD2	TRBJ2-3	CASSQVIRQGGSTDTQYF	TGCGCCAGCAGCCAAGTCATCCGGCAGGGAGGGTCCACAGATACGCAGTATTTT
TRBV5-1	NA	TRBD1	TRBJ2-1	CASTNTTGGSEQFF	TGCGCCAGCACAAATACTACAGGGGGCAGTGAGCAGTTCTTC
TRBV5-4	NA	NA	TRBJ2-1	CASSFHHNEQFF	TGTGCCAGCAGCTTTCATCACAATGAGCAGTTCTTC
TRBV9	NA	NA	TRBJ2-3	CASSPEGVGRGPSDTQYF	TGTGCCAGCAGCCCCGAAGGGGTGGGGCGGGGACCTTCAGATACGCAGTATTTT